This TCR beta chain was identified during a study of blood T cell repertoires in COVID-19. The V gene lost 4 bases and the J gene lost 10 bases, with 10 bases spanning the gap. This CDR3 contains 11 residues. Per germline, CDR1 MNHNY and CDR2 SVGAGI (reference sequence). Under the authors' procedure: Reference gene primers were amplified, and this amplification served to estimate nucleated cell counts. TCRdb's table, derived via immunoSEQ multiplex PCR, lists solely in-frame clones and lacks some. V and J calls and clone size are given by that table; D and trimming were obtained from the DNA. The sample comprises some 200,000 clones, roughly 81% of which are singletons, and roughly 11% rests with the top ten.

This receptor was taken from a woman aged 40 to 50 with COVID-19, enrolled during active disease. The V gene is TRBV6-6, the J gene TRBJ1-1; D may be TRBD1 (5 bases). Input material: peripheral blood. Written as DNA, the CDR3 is TGTGCCAGCAGTTCGGGGGGGGGAGCTTTCTTT. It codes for CASSSGGGAFF.